These 31 T cell receptor beta chains share one sample of origin, sequenced in a study of blood T cell repertoires in COVID-19. Sequencing used immunoSEQ multiplex PCR; TCRdb keeps in-frame clones, though not all of them. The sample has approximately 190,000 clones; about four fifths are singletons. The sequencing sample was made of peripheral blood. The source is a man aged 60 to 69 with acute or convalescent COVID-19.

There are a few counts of this clone. The chain links TRBV19 to TRBJ2-2, with a weak D call TRBD2 (5 bases). CDR1 and CDR2 from the germline V gene are LNHDA and SQIVND (reference sequence). Trimming removed 4 bases at V and 2 bases at J, with 11 bases between. The CDR3 has 15 amino acids. CDR3 bases: TGTGCCAGTAGTAGGAGGACCGAAAACACCGGGGAGCTGTTTTTT. Amino acid sequence: CASSRRTENTGELFF.

In its sample, this clone was seen once. The chain employs TRBV19 and TRBJ1-5; TRBD1 matches 10 bases. Trimming took 11 bases from V and 0 from J; bases not matched to a gene: 7. Germline lookup yields CDR1 LNHDA and CDR2 SQIVND (reference sequence). The CDR3 covers 15 residues. The CDR3 nucleotides are TGTGCCGCCCGGGACAGGGGATATAGCAATCAGCCCCAGCATTTT. This encodes CAARDRGYSNQPQHF.

In its sample, this clone was seen a few times. V gene TRBV19 combines with J gene TRBJ1-5, with TRBD1 identical over 11 bases. CDR1 and CDR2 (germline): LNHDA, SQIVND (reference sequence). The V and J ends lost 3 bases and 5 bases, in that order; junction bases with no gene match: 9. The CDR3 spans 17 residues. CDR3 sequence: CASSIGTGGNLDQPQHF. CDR3 coding DNA: TGTGCCAGTAGTATTGGGACAGGGGGTAACCTCGATCAGCCCCAGCATTTT.

The genes are TRBV24-1 and TRBJ2-1, with TRBD2 matching over 7 bases. The CDR3 is 12 residues long. J lost 7 bases, V lost 4 bases, and 0 bases had no gene match. The germline V gene encodes CDR1 KGHDR and CDR2 SFDVKD. The CDR3: CATSEAGNEQFF. The CDR3 nucleotides read TGTGCCACCAGTGAAGCGGGGAATGAGCAGTTCTTC.

The chain combines TRBV6-2 or TRBV6-3 with TRBJ1-5, with 7 bases matching TRBD1. The ends lost 6 bases at V and 1 base at J; junction bases unmatched: 9. This CDR3 comprises 16 residues. Looked up from germline, CDR1 is MNHEY and CDR2 is SVGEGT. The CDR3 sequence: CASSRPGTASNQPQHF. For the CDR3, the DNA is TGTGCCAGCAGCCGACCCGGGACAGCGAGCAATCAGCCCCAGCATTTT.

In this sample, this clone turned up many times. The V call is TRBV29-1, the J call TRBJ1-1, with a possible D match to TRBD1 (5 bases). CDR3 length equals 15 residues. The germline V gene has CDR1 SQVTM and CDR2 ANQGSEA. V lost 6 bases and J lost 10, with 27 bases in between. DNA of the CDR3: TGCAGCGTGAAGACCCTCCTCAGGGATGAAGGTGTAGCTTTCTTT. This translates into CSVKTLLRDEGVAFF.

This chain joins TRBV29-1 and TRBJ2-7; TRBD1 aligns across 9 bases. V lost 6 bases and J lost 2; bases outside the gene matches: 8. Germline V gene lookup returns CDR1 SQVTM and CDR2 ANQGSEA. CDR3 size: 14 residues. CDR3 sequence reads: CSVVPGQGTYEQYF. In DNA, the CDR3 is TGCAGCGTCGTGCCGGGACAGGGAACCTACGAGCAGTACTTC.

The chain uses TRBV3-1 (or the pseudogene TRBV3-2) and TRBJ2-3; 12 nucleotides agree with TRBD2. The ends lost 4 bases at V and 8 bases at J; junction bases unmatched: 10. The CDR3 is 16 residues long. CDR1 is LGHDT, CDR2 YNNKEL, per germline (reference sequence). In DNA, the CDR3 is TGTGCCAGCAGCCCACCGACTAGCGGGAGTTCCGGTACGCAGTATTTT. It is translated as CASSPPTSGSSGTQYF.

Note on this clone: One junction end disagrees with the germline gene, perhaps due to a read error. The V and J genes are TRBV6-4 and TRBJ2-1, with TRBD2 identical over 10 bases. Looked up from germline, CDR1 is MRHNA and CDR2 is SNTAGT. The CDR3 runs 12 residues. In DNA form, the CDR3 reads TGTCCCAGCACTGAGCGGGAGGGCGAGCAGTTCTTC. Its protein is CPSTEREGEQFF.

The V and J genes are TRBV12-3 or TRBV12-4 and TRBJ1-1; D unresolved. The ends were cut back, 6 bases at V and 1 base at J, with 9 bases in the middle. The CDR3 consists of 13 residues. CDR3 coding DNA: TGTGCCAGCAGACGAGACAAGAACACTGAAGCTTTCTTT. Its translation: CASRRDKNTEAFF.

Only one count was recorded for this clone. This rearrangement joins TRBV4-3 to TRBJ1-6, with D tentatively TRBD1 (5 bases). Germline V lookup: CDR1 LGHNA, CDR2 YSLEER. The CDR3 length is 16 residues. Trimming stripped 0 bases from V and 6 bases from J, with 12 bases between. The DNA of the CDR3 is TGCGCCAGCAGCCAAGATCCTCCGGGGGTTAATTCACCCCTCCACTTT. Protein sequence: CASSQDPPGVNSPLHF.

The chain couples TRBV6-5 to TRBJ2-7, with unresolved D. The CDR3 has 15 amino acids. V was clipped by 0 bases and J by 2 bases, with 11 bases between them. The germline gives CDR1 MNHEY, CDR2 SVGAGI. The CDR3 coding sequence is TGTGCCAGCAGTTACTCTGAACTACCAGCCTACGAGCAGTACTTC. Translated, it gives CASSYSELPAYEQYF.

The V call is TRBV4-1, the J call TRBJ2-5; 7 bases map to TRBD1. Germline CDR1 and CDR2: MGHRA and YSYEKL. Trimming at V came to 3 bases and at J to 7 bases, leaving 8 bases not matched to a gene. The CDR3 has 14 amino acids. The DNA for the CDR3 is TGCGCCAGCAGCCAGGACAGGCTGGAGGTGACCCAGTACTTC. Translated: CASSQDRLEVTQYF.

This clone showed up just once. The CDR3 region has the DNA TGTGCCAGTTCGAGCACCCTGGTAGCGGGAGAGAATAACATTCAGTACTTC. This translates into CASSSTLVAGENNIQYF. The genes are TRBV5-6 and TRBJ2-4; 9 nucleotides match TRBD2. From germline, CDR1 is SGHDT and CDR2 YYEEEE. The CDR3 extends over 17 amino acids. V gave up 8 bases and J gave up 7 bases; unmatched junction bases: 19.

The J gene is TRBJ1-6, the V gene TRBV5-1, with no clear D. V was cut by 3 bases and J by 8 bases, with 6 bases left in between. Germline CDR1 is SGHRS and CDR2 is YFSETQ. CDR3 length: 12 amino acids. CDR3 DNA sequence: TGCGCCAGCAGCTCAAATTATTCACCCCTCCACTTT. Protein sequence: CASSSNYSPLHF.

The chain has TRBV11-2 and TRBJ2-5, with 7 positions matching TRBD2. This CDR3 comprises 19 residues. The J segment lost 2 bases and the V segment lost 1 base, leaving 16 bases of the junction unmatched. Germline V gives CDR1 SGHAT, CDR2 FQNNGV. CDR3 DNA: TGTGCCAGCAGCTTAGGGAGTTGGAAGTGGGAGGGACTACAAGAGACCCAGTACTTC. Its translation: CASSLGSWKWEGLQETQYF.

CDR3 sequence (DNA): TGTGCCAGCAGTGAACGGACAGGCTTCTACGAGCAGTACTTC. It specifies CASSERTGFYEQYF. The gene calls are TRBV6-1 and TRBJ2-7; 7 bases fit TRBD1. The V and J ends lost 2 bases and 3 bases, in that order; junction bases with no gene match: 4. This CDR3 is 14 amino acids long. Germline V gives CDR1 MNHNS, CDR2 SASEGT.

The chain is built from TRBV10-2 and TRBJ2-5; the D gene is possibly TRBD1 (6 bases). The ends were cut back, 3 bases at V and 1 base at J, with 12 bases in the middle. The V gene's germline CDR1 is WSHSY and CDR2 SAAADI. CDR3 length: 15 residues. The CDR3 nucleotides are TGCGCCAGCAGTGATGGGGGCAGTGGCCAAGAGACCCAGTACTTC. This gives the protein CASSDGGSGQETQYF.

The chain has TRBV6-1 and TRBJ1-3, with no clear D. Germline V gene data show CDR1 as MNHNS and CDR2 as SASEGT. The CDR3 contains 15 residues. V dropped 1 base and J dropped 1 base, with 8 bases sitting between them. The CDR3 DNA reads TGTGCCAGCAGTGAAGATGGTCGGTCTGGAAACACCATATATTTT. This gives the protein CASSEDGRSGNTIYF.

The CDR3 DNA is TGTGCCACACAGGGGAGCTCCTATAATTCACCCCTCCACTTT. This codes for CATQGSSYNSPLHF. This chain joins TRBV19 and TRBJ1-6; 7 nucleotides agree with TRBD1. This CDR3 region has 14 residues. The germline V gene encodes CDR1 LNHDA and CDR2 SQIVND (reference sequence). V gave up 10 bases and J gave up 0 bases; unmatched junction bases: 3.

The V gene is TRBV30, the J gene TRBJ1-1; D is perhaps TRBD1 (6 bases). The V gene lost 0 bases and the J gene lost 11 bases, with 16 bases spanning the gap. This CDR3 has 13 residues. Per the germline V gene, CDR1 is GTSNPN and CDR2 is SVGIG (reference sequence). In DNA, the CDR3 is TGTGCCTGGAGTGTACGGGGGGCATTGGGGGCTTTCTTT. Translating it yields CAWSVRGALGAFF.

The chain joins TRBV15 to TRBJ2-5; 8 bases fit TRBD2. With V trimmed by 1 base and J by 4 bases, 8 bases remained unmatched. Germline CDR1 LNHNV, CDR2 YYDKDF (reference sequence). The CDR3 contains 16 residues. The CDR3 region is CATSRAVGGAGETQYF. The CDR3 bases are TGTGCCACCAGCAGAGCGGTCGGGGGGGCTGGAGAGACCCAGTACTTC.

This clone was counted between two and nine times. This same CDR3 is encoded by further DNA sequences in the sample. This rearrangement joins TRBV12-3 or TRBV12-4 to TRBJ1-1; no definite D call. Trimming shortened V by 3 bases and J by 1 base, and 6 bases separated the two germline ends. The CDR3 is 13 residues long. The CDR3, as DNA: TGTGCCAGCAGTTTCTCAGGGAACACTGAAGCTTTCTTT. As protein: CASSFSGNTEAFF.

V usage is TRBV20-1 and J usage is TRBJ2-7; 7 nucleotides agree with TRBD2. Germline values: CDR1 DFQATT, CDR2 SNEGSKA (reference sequence). V shed 5 bases and J 4 bases; nucleotides not matched to a gene: 2. The CDR3 spans 11 residues. CDR3 loop: CSAGGSYEQYF. The CDR3 nucleotides are TGCAGTGCTGGCGGGAGTTACGAGCAGTACTTC.

The rearrangement links TRBV2 to TRBJ1-1; possible D gene TRBD1, 6 bases. This CDR3 spans 17 amino acids. Trimming took 2 bases from V and 0 from J, leaving 16 bases between them. The germline CDR1 and CDR2 sequences are SNHLY and FYNNEI. This chain's CDR3 is CASSEIIGQMMNTEAFF. CDR3 sequence (DNA): TGTGCCAGCAGTGAAATCATCGGACAGATGATGAACACTGAAGCTTTCTTT.

This clone turned up a few times. The DNA for the CDR3 is TGTGCCAGCAGCCATCAACAGGGAGCCCAGGCTAACTATGGCTACACCTTC. Amino acids: CASSHQQGAQANYGYTF. The chain has TRBV4-2 and TRBJ1-2, with a weak D call TRBD1 (6 bases). The V end was cut by 3 bases, the J end by 0 bases, with 17 bases between. This CDR3 has 17 residues. CDR1 LGHNA and CDR2 YNFKEQ come from the germline V gene.

The rearrangement uses TRBV24-1 and TRBJ1-5, with a tentative D call TRBD1 (6 bases). The CDR3 contains 13 residues. From germline, CDR1 is KGHDR and CDR2 SFDVKD. Trimming cost V 6 bases and J 4 bases, with 9 bases left between them. Here the CDR3 DNA reads TGTGCCACCAGTTATCAGGGGAATCAGCCCCAGCATTTT. Its protein is CATSYQGNQPQHF.

This clone has only a few counts. The chain joins TRBV6-6 to TRBJ2-1; TRBD2 might be the D (5 bases). The CDR3 consists of 15 residues. V gave up 6 bases and J gave up 4 bases, with 16 bases separating them. Germline loops: CDR1 MNHNY, CDR2 SVGAGI (reference sequence). The CDR3 DNA reads as TGTGCCAGCAGCTCCAACCCCGGGAAATACAATGAGCAGTTCTTC. This gives the protein CASSSNPGKYNEQFF.

The V call is TRBV7-8, the J call TRBJ2-5; weak D call: TRBD2 (5 bases). The ends were cut back, 1 base at V and 5 bases at J, with 11 bases in the middle. CDR1 and CDR2 from the germline V gene are SGHVS and FQNEAQ. The CDR3 has 14 residues. The CDR3 reads CASSLESSGETQYF. In DNA form, the CDR3 reads TGTGCCAGCAGCTTAGAGAGTTCGGGGGAGACCCAGTACTTC.

The rearrangement joins TRBV5-6 to TRBJ1-2; TRBD1 aligns across 9 bases. After removal of 4 bases from V and 2 bases from J, the junction contained 3 bases not matched to a gene. Germline-derived CDR1 and CDR2 are SGHDT and YYEEEE. The CDR3 has 14 residues. CDR3 in DNA: TGTGCCAGCAGCCCCGGGACAGGGAACTATGGCTACACCTTC. Translation: CASSPGTGNYGYTF.

The chain carries TRBV25-1 and TRBJ2-7; the D is unclear. Germline assignment: CDR1 MGHDK and CDR2 SYGVNS. V was cut by 4 bases and J by 5 bases, with 15 bases left in between. This CDR3 contains 14 residues. The DNA of the CDR3 is TGTGCCAGCAGTGCCGTGCCTAGTTTCGACGAGCAGTACTTC. Encoded protein: CASSAVPSFDEQYF.